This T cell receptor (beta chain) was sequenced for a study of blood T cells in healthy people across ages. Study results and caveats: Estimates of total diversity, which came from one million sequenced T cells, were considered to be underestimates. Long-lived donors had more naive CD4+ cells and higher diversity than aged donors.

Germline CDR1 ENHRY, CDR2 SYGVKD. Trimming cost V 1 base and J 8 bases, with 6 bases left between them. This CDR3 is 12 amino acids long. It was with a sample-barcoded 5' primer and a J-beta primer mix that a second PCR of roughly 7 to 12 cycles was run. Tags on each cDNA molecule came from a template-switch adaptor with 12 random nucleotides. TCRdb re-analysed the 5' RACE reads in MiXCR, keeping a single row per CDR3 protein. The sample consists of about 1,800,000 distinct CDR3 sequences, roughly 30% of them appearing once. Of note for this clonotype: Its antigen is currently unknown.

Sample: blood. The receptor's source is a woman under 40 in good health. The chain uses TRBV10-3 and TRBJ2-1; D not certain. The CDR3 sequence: CAISELGDEQFF. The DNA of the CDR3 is TGTGCCATCAGTGAGTTAGGAGATGAGCAGTTCTTC.